The 20 T cell receptor beta chains below all came from one sample that was sequenced in a study of cytomegalovirus exposure and HLA in healthy donors. With 60 Vbeta and 13 Jbeta primers, the PCR was carried out. The data were produced by immunoSEQ multiplex PCR, yet TCRdb's version contains in-frame clones alone and is incomplete. This sample yields 200,000 to 250,000 clones, of which 65% to 85% are seen a single time; 1.7% belongs to the top ten. Sequences were obtained from PBMCs. These receptors came from a man aged 50-59 years in good health and CMV-seronegative.

The rearrangement links TRBV9 to TRBJ2-7; TRBD1 is a possible D gene (6 bases). This CDR3 is built from 15 residues. From germline, CDR1 is SGDLS and CDR2 YYNGEE. V gave up 4 bases and J gave up 2 bases, with 16 bases separating them. The CDR3 region has the DNA TGTGCCAGCAGCAAAGAGGACAGTCTAGCCTACGAGCAGTACTTC. Translation: CASSKEDSLAYEQYF.

The table lists this clone with a count of one. This chain connects TRBV9 to TRBJ1-1; D not certain. CDR3 size: 14 residues. Germline CDR1 is SGDLS and CDR2 is YYNGEE. The V end was cut by 4 bases, the J end by 4 bases, with 14 bases between. The CDR3 nucleotides read TGTGCCAGCAGCTCTCCGAGGAGGAGCACTGAAGCTTTCTTT. It specifies CASSSPRRSTEAFF.

The rearrangement joins TRBV6-1 to TRBJ1-1, with 8 bases identical to TRBD1. The CDR3 extends over 12 amino acids. Germline V lookup: CDR1 MNHNS, CDR2 SASEGT. The ends lost 5 bases at V and 8 bases at J; junction bases unmatched: 4. The CDR3 sequence: CASSSRQGEAFF. For the CDR3, the DNA is TGTGCCAGCAGTTCACGACAGGGGGAAGCTTTCTTT.

This rearrangement joins TRBV5-4 to TRBJ2-5; 7 nucleotides match TRBD1. In germline, CDR1 is SGHNT, CDR2 YYREEE (reference sequence). This CDR3 comprises 15 residues. The trim removed 0 bases at V and 4 bases at J, leaving 6 bases unmatched. The CDR3, as DNA: TGTGCCAGCAGCTTGGCGACAGGGTTGGGAGAGACCCAGTACTTC. It codes for CASSLATGLGETQYF.

The chain couples TRBV5-8 to TRBJ2-7; TRBD2 matches at 7 bases. This CDR3 spans 15 amino acids. CDR1 is SGHTS, CDR2 YDEGEE, per germline. With 4 bases clipped from V and 2 bases from J, the junction kept 9 bases outside the gene matches. The CDR3 sequence is CASSTGLGRTYEQYF. The CDR3 DNA reads as TGTGCCAGCAGCACTGGACTAGGTAGGACCTACGAGCAGTACTTC.

V and J are TRBV11-2 and TRBJ2-7, with D possibly being TRBD2 (5 bases). The V end lost 5 bases, the J end lost 7 bases, and 15 bases lay between the germline ends. The CDR3 contains 13 residues. Looked up from germline, CDR1 is SGHAT and CDR2 is FQNNGV. The DNA of the CDR3 is TGTGCCAGCAGCACCCCGTCGGGAAAGGAGCAGTACTTC. Translation gives CASSTPSGKEQYF.

The chain employs TRBV7-2 and TRBJ2-2; TRBD2 agrees at 7 bases. The CDR3 is made up of 16 amino acids. From germline, CDR1 is SGHTA and CDR2 FQGNSA. The V and J ends lost 3 bases and 1 base, in that order; junction bases with no gene match: 5. In nucleotides, the CDR3 is TGTGCCAGCAGCTTGACCGGGACTAAGAACACCGGGGAGCTGTTTTTT. Translation: CASSLTGTKNTGELFF.

This chain connects TRBV5-5 to TRBJ1-1, with TRBD1 matching over 7 bases. The V gene's germline CDR1 is SGHKS and CDR2 YYEKEE (reference sequence). The CDR3 has 14 residues. The ends lost 6 bases at V and 0 bases at J; junction bases unmatched: 5. The CDR3 loop is CASNQGVLNTEAFF. CDR3 DNA sequence: TGTGCCAGCAACCAGGGGGTCCTGAACACTGAAGCTTTCTTT.

The V call is TRBV7-3, the J call TRBJ2-7, with 8 bases matching TRBD1. CDR3 length: 15 amino acids. Germline CDR1 reads SGHTA; CDR2 reads FQGTGA. With V trimmed by 2 bases and J by 2 bases, 5 bases remained unmatched. Here the CDR3 reads CASSLGGTGTYEQYF. CDR3 sequence (DNA): TGTGCCAGCAGCTTAGGGGGGACAGGAACCTACGAGCAGTACTTC.

The count of this clone is one. This chain joins TRBV10-3 and TRBJ2-5, with 12 nucleotides matching TRBD2. CDR1 is ENHRY and CDR2 is SYGVKD in the germline V gene. Germline trimming cut 6 bases from V and 5 bases from J; bases unmatched to any gene: 13. The CDR3 loop spans 17 amino acids. CDR3 nucleotides: TGTGCCATCAGCCAAACCCCCCTAGCGGGAGGGCATGAGACCCAGTACTTC. This translates into CAISQTPLAGGHETQYF.

The genes are TRBV27 and TRBJ1-3, with 8 bases aligning to TRBD1. Per germline, CDR1 MNHEY and CDR2 SMNVEV (reference sequence). This CDR3 has 15 amino acids. V was pared by 3 bases and J by 2 bases, with 3 bases of the junction left unmatched. CDR3 protein: CASSFGRGPGNTIYF. CDR3 sequence (DNA): TGTGCCAGCAGTTTCGGCAGGGGGCCTGGAAACACCATATATTTT.

The chain couples TRBV11-2 to TRBJ2-5; D is possibly TRBD2 (5 bases). The CDR3 has 14 amino acids. V was trimmed by 1 base and J by 4 bases, leaving 10 bases between them. Germline V gives CDR1 SGHAT, CDR2 FQNNGV. For the CDR3, the DNA is TGTGCCAGCAGCTTAGGCCTAGCTCGAGAGACCCAGTACTTC. It specifies CASSLGLARETQYF.

The chain recombines TRBV27 with TRBJ1-5; the D gene is possibly TRBD1 (6 bases). This CDR3 spans 15 amino acids. CDR1 and CDR2 (germline): MNHEY, SMNVEV (reference sequence). V was pared by 6 bases and J by 2 bases, with 14 bases between. CDR3 DNA sequence: TGTGCCAGCAGGAAGGGGGTGATGGGCAATCAGCCCCAGCATTTT. It yields the protein CASRKGVMGNQPQHF.

The CDR3 nucleotides read TGTGCCAGCAGCCGATTTGAGGGTTCTGGAAACACCATATATTTT. Translating gives CASSRFEGSGNTIYF. The chain carries TRBV9 and TRBJ1-3; D not resolved. V gave up 4 bases and J gave up 1 base, with 12 bases separating them. The CDR3 is made up of 15 amino acids. Germline values: CDR1 SGDLS, CDR2 YYNGEE.

The chain uses TRBV6-1 and TRBJ2-3; D possibly corresponds to TRBD2 (7 bases). The CDR3 runs 15 residues. V lost 7 bases to trimming and J lost 1 base, with 15 bases between them. From germline, CDR1 is MNHNS and CDR2 SASEGT. DNA for the CDR3: TGTGCCAGCATATTGGGGGGGCTGGGCACAGATACGCAGTATTTT. Protein: CASILGGLGTDTQYF.

The chain carries TRBV2 and TRBJ1-3; tentatively, D is TRBD1 (5 bases). Trimming cost V 10 bases and J 0 bases, with 10 bases left between them. This CDR3 has 13 residues. Germline CDR1 reads SNHLY; CDR2 reads FYNNEI. CDR3 bases: TGTGCCACCCGACAGTCCTCTGGAAACACCATATATTTT. Translation gives CATRQSSGNTIYF.

The gene calls are TRBV15 and TRBJ2-1; a possible D gene is TRBD2 (5 bases). CDR3 size: 16 residues. Trimming removed 0 bases from V and 7 bases from J, with 16 bases in between. In germline, CDR1 is LNHNV, CDR2 YYDKDF (reference sequence). The chain's CDR3 is CATSRDSLASGNEQFF. DNA of the CDR3: TGTGCCACCAGCAGAGATTCCTTGGCCTCGGGGAATGAGCAGTTCTTC.

The rearrangement uses TRBV5-4 and TRBJ2-1; 9 bases align to TRBD2. CDR3 size: 13 residues. Per the germline V gene, CDR1 is SGHNT and CDR2 is YYREEE (reference sequence). The V gene end was trimmed by 3 bases and the J gene end by 8 bases; junction bases not matched to a gene: 3. The CDR3 DNA sequence: TGTGCCAGCAGCTCCTCTAGCGGGGATGAGCAGTTCTTC. Translated: CASSSSSGDEQFF.

The gene calls are TRBV2 and TRBJ2-1; D unresolved. This CDR3 has 14 residues. Germline V lookup: CDR1 SNHLY, CDR2 FYNNEI. Trimming took off 2 bases at V and 4 bases at J, with 9 bases between the two ends. The CDR3 bases are TGTGCCAGCAGTGAACGTCGTCAGTACAATGAGCAGTTCTTC. Translated, it gives CASSERRQYNEQFF.

This clone was observed once. The rearrangement joins TRBV9 to TRBJ1-3; no firm D call. Germline CDR1 is SGDLS and CDR2 is YYNGEE. The ends were cut back, 4 bases at V and 0 bases at J, with 11 bases in the middle. This CDR3 comprises 15 residues. As DNA, the CDR3 is TGTGCCAGCAGCAGTACGCTGAGCTCTGGAAACACCATATATTTT. This gives the protein CASSSTLSSGNTIYF.